The rows below give T cell receptor beta chains drawn from one sample of a study of technical replicates of blood from several donors. The assay was immunoSEQ multiplex PCR, and TCRdb's table has in-frame clones only and misses some. The table records approximately 97,000 clones, 85% to 95% of them present only once. The sequenced sample consisted of T cells isolated from PBMCs. All receptors derive from a human donor in good health. CDR3s include the opening cysteine and the closing phenylalanine or tryptophan. The D gene is left open where the match is weak. Expanded clones get a size class; other rows say once, few or many, or leave the size out.

V	D	size	J	DNA	CDR3
TRBV14	.	.	TRBJ2-7	TGTGCCAGCAGCCAAATTGGACAAGGGGACGAGCAGTACTTC	CASSQIGQGDEQYF
TRBV6-1	.	.	TRBJ2-7	TGTGCCAGCAGTGAGATAGCAGGGAACTCCTACGAGCAGTACTTC	CASSEIAGNSYEQYF
TRBV25-1	.	.	TRBJ1-5	TGTGCCAGCAGTGAATACACGGAGCAGCCCCAGCATTTT	CASSEYTEQPQHF
TRBV25-1	TRBD1	.	TRBJ1-1	TGTGCCAGCATCCCGGGACAGGGGGTTGGTACTGAAGCTTTCTTT	CASIPGQGVGTEAFF
TRBV7-3	.	once	TRBJ2-1	TGTGCCAGCAGCCTCGGGGGACAGTCCTACAATGAGCAGTTCTTC	CASSLGGQSYNEQFF
TRBV28	TRBD2	.	TRBJ2-5	TGTGCCAGCAGTTCCAGGCGGGAGGGCCGAGAGACCCAGTACTTC	CASSSRREGRETQYF
TRBV30	.	.	TRBJ2-3	TGTGCCTGGAGTGTACTGTCGGGGATTAGGGAGAATACGCAGTATTTT	CAWSVLSGIRENTQYF
TRBV15	.	.	TRBJ1-1	TGTGCCACCAGCAGAGGGCCCAGGGTGGGGAACACTGAAGCTTTCTTT	CATSRGPRVGNTEAFF
TRBV6-1	.	.	TRBJ2-7	TGTGCCAGCAGTGTGGACAGCACCTACGAGCAGTACTTC	CASSVDSTYEQYF
TRBV10-3	TRBD1	.	TRBJ2-2	TGTGCCATCAGGGACCGACAGGGGACCGGGGAGCTGTTTTTT	CAIRDRQGTGELFF
TRBV11-3	.	.	TRBJ1-2	TGTGCCAGCAGCCCACTGACAACTAACTATGGCTACACCTTC	CASSPLTTNYGYTF
TRBV29-1	.	.	TRBJ2-5	TGCAGCGTTGAAATATCGGGTGCCGGGGAGACCCAGTACTTC	CSVEISGAGETQYF
TRBV10-2	TRBD2	once	TRBJ2-2	TGCGCCAGCAGTGAGCAAAGGATTGGCGGGAGTGACACCGGGGAGCTGTTTTTT	CASSEQRIGGSDTGELFF
TRBV5-1	.	.	TRBJ2-7	TGCGCCAGCAGCTTGGCAGGTTTCTACGAGCAGTACTTC	CASSLAGFYEQYF
TRBV7-6	.	few	TRBJ2-3	TGTGCCAGCAGCTCACTAGAGGTAGATACGCAGTATTTT	CASSSLEVDTQYF
TRBV27	.	.	TRBJ2-7	TGTGCCAGCAGGCTGATTGAGGGAGCTCCCGAGCAGTACTTC	CASRLIEGAPEQYF
TRBV10-2	TRBD2	.	TRBJ2-1	TGCGCCAGCAGTGGGACTAGCGGGAGGGCCCTAAAGAACAATGAGCAGTTCTTC	CASSGTSGRALKNNEQFF
TRBV9	.	.	TRBJ2-7	TGTGCCAGCAGCTCCGGACTGGGGTACGAGCAGTACTTC	CASSSGLGYEQYF
TRBV15	.	.	TRBJ2-5	TGTGCCACCAGCAGAGATGGAGGGGGCTTCGTCCAAGAGACCCAGTACTTC	CATSRDGGGFVQETQYF
TRBV6-5	.	.	TRBJ1-1	TGTGCCAGCAGTCCAGGGCCTTCGGTGTCTGCTTTCTTT	CASSPGPSVSAFF
TRBV19	.	.	TRBJ2-1	TGTGCCAGCGCGGGGAGCTCCTACAATGAGCAGTTCTTC	CASAGSSYNEQFF
TRBV30	.	.	TRBJ2-7	TGTGCCTGGAGTTCGTACGGGTACGAGCAGTACTTC	CAWSSYGYEQYF
TRBV6-5	.	.	TRBJ2-7	TGTGCCAGCAAAGAGAGTGTGGCCTACGAGCAGTACTTC	CASKESVAYEQYF
TRBV7-8	TRBD1	few	TRBJ1-2	TGTGCCAGCAGCTTAGCAGGGGGCGCAAATGGCTACACCTTC	CASSLAGGANGYTF
TRBV5-1	TRBD1	.	TRBJ2-7	TGCGCCAGCAGCTTGGGGGACAGTATAATCTACGAGCAGTACTTC	CASSLGDSIIYEQYF
TRBV5-5	TRBD1	once	TRBJ2-5	TGTGCCAGCAGCTTTATGTTCGGACAGGGCCAAGAGACCCAGTACTTC	CASSFMFGQGQETQYF
TRBV7-2	TRBD1	.	TRBJ1-5	TGTGCCAGCAGCTTAAGGCAGGGGGCGCAGCCCCAGCATTTT	CASSLRQGAQPQHF
TRBV10-3	TRBD1	.	TRBJ2-7	TGTGCCATCAGTGAGTTGGGACAGGGGGCGACCGACTACGAGCAGTACTTC	CAISELGQGATDYEQYF
TRBV7-6	.	.	TRBJ2-3	TGTGCCAGCAGCTCACTGGTCCCAGATACGCAGTATTTT	CASSSLVPDTQYF
TRBV9	.	.	TRBJ1-3	TGTGCCAGCAGCGTATACAGGAGTACAGCTGGAAACACCATATATTTT	CASSVYRSTAGNTIYF
TRBV5-6	TRBD2	.	TRBJ2-7	TGTGCCAGCAGCGGGACTAACTTATTCTACGAGCAGTACTTC	CASSGTNLFYEQYF
TRBV4-1	TRBD2	.	TRBJ2-1	TGCGCCAGTAGAGTGGCGGGAGGGTACGACAATGAGCAGTTCTTC	CASRVAGGYDNEQFF
TRBV27	.	once	TRBJ2-1	TGTGCCAGCAGTCCATCAGACTACAATGAGCAGTTCTTC	CASSPSDYNEQFF
TRBV6-6	.	.	TRBJ2-7	TGTGCCAGCAGTTATTCGGACAAGACCTACGAGCAGTACTTC	CASSYSDKTYEQYF
TRBV5-1	TRBD2	.	TRBJ2-7	TGCGCCAGCACCTGGGGAGGGATCTCCTACGAGCAGTACTTC	CASTWGGISYEQYF
TRBV19	.	.	TRBJ1-1	TGTGCCAGTAGTATATTTCGGGGGGCGGACACTGAAGCTTTCTTT	CASSIFRGADTEAFF
TRBV23-1	TRBD2	.	TRBJ2-3	TGCGCCAGCAGTCCGTTCGGGACTAGGAGCACAGATACGCAGTATTTT	CASSPFGTRSTDTQYF
TRBV7-8	.	.	TRBJ2-5	TGTGCCAGCAGCCCGGGGGGCGGCTTTCAAGAGACCCAGTACTTC	CASSPGGGFQETQYF
TRBV4-3	TRBD1	.	TRBJ2-3	TGCGCCAGCAGCCAAGGCGGGACAGGGGTTAGGGATACGCAGTATTTT	CASSQGGTGVRDTQYF
TRBV7-8	TRBD1	.	TRBJ2-2	TGTGCCAGCAGCCGGACAGGGGACACCGGGGAGCTGTTTTTT	CASSRTGDTGELFF
TRBV2	TRBD2	once	TRBJ2-3	TGTGCCAGCACTAGCGGTTACACAGATACGCAGTATTTT	CASTSGYTDTQYF
TRBV28	.	.	TRBJ1-5	TGTGCCACTAATGGCGGGGGTAGGCAGCCCCAGCATTTT	CATNGGGRQPQHF
TRBV6-4	.	.	TRBJ1-2	TGTGCCAGCAGTGACCGAAATCCCCCGGTGGTGTATGGCTACACCTTC	CASSDRNPPVVYGYTF
TRBV27	TRBD2	.	TRBJ2-7	TGTGCCAGCAGTTGGACTAGCGGGAGCCTAAACGAGCAGTACTTC	CASSWTSGSLNEQYF
TRBV7-9	.	.	TRBJ1-1	TGTGCCAGCAGACGGGGGGCTGAAGCTTTCTTT	CASRRGAEAFF